The 14 T cell receptor beta chains presented below share a single source sample, sequenced in a study of OX40 agonist ivuxolimab in advanced cancers. Assay used: immunoSEQ multiplex PCR; TCRdb lists only in-frame clones, some missing. The sample yields more than 50,000 clones, 80% to 90% seen once. Sequenced here: CD4+ or CD8+ T cells sorted from blood, sampled in a trial of the OX40 agonist ivuxolimab. These receptors all come from an adult with an advanced solid tumor such as melanoma, head and neck, liver or kidney cancer.

The gene calls are TRBV7-9 and TRBJ2-1; D is undetermined. Trimming stripped 4 bases from V and 5 bases from J, with 9 bases between. This CDR3 has 13 amino acids. Germline V gene lookup returns CDR1 SEHNR and CDR2 FQNEAQ (reference sequence). The CDR3 DNA is TGTGCCAGCAGCTCCATTACGGACAATGAGCAGTTCTTC. Residues: CASSSITDNEQFF.

The gene calls are TRBV19 and TRBJ2-7, with D tentatively TRBD2 (5 bases). V lost 6 bases to trimming and J lost 3 bases, with 18 bases between them. The CDR3 runs 15 residues. Germline lookup yields CDR1 LNHDA and CDR2 SQIVND (reference sequence). The DNA for the CDR3 is TGTGCCAGTAGATTTCGGTTTGAGGACTTCTACGAGCAGTACTTC. Translated: CASRFRFEDFYEQYF.

The V and J genes are TRBV27 and TRBJ2-3, with 7 bases that match TRBD1. The CDR3 covers 14 residues. V lost 3 bases to trimming and J lost 6 bases; unmatched junction nucleotides: 6. Per the germline V gene, CDR1 is MNHEY and CDR2 is SMNVEV (reference sequence). For the CDR3, the DNA is TGTGCCAGCAGTTTTGGGCACAGGGGCGATACGCAGTATTTT. This encodes CASSFGHRGDTQYF.

V is TRBV4-1 and J is TRBJ2-7; perhaps TRBD1 as D (8 bases). The CDR3 has 13 residues. Germline assignment: CDR1 MGHRA and CDR2 YSYEKL. Trimming left V 0 bases short and J 13 bases short, with 16 bases between. The CDR3, as DNA: TGCGCCAGCAGCCAAGATCCCACAGGGGGGGAATACTTC. Encoded protein: CASSQDPTGGEYF.

V gene TRBV11-2 combines with J gene TRBJ2-7; no clear D. Per germline, CDR1 SGHAT and CDR2 FQNNGV. The germline V and J ends were trimmed by 0 bases and 4 bases, with 7 bases remaining between them. The CDR3 covers 13 residues. Here the CDR3 reads CASSLDRWYEQYF. The CDR3 DNA is TGTGCCAGCAGCTTAGATCGGTGGTACGAGCAGTACTTC.

This clone was observed once. The chain recombines TRBV27 with TRBJ1-4; D is ambiguous. The ends were cut back, 7 bases at V and 10 bases at J, with 16 bases in the middle. Germline V lookup: CDR1 MNHEY, CDR2 SMNVEV (reference sequence). The CDR3 is 13 amino acids. CDR3 coding DNA: TGTGCCAGCAAAGCAGGAGGGCCGGGAAAACTGTTTTTT. This sequence encodes CASKAGGPGKLFF.

The chain combines TRBV27 with TRBJ2-7, with TRBD2 identical over 8 bases. The CDR3 extends over 15 amino acids. Germline CDR1 MNHEY, CDR2 SMNVEV (reference sequence). V shed 7 bases, J shed 4 bases, and the junction held 12 bases outside the gene matches. The CDR3 DNA sequence: TGTGCCAGCAAAAAAGGAGCGGGAGAGGGATACGAGCAGTACTTC. This translates into CASKKGAGEGYEQYF.

The V call is TRBV7-3, the J call TRBJ2-3; 9 nucleotides agree with TRBD2. The trim removed 6 bases at V and 3 bases at J, leaving 4 bases unmatched. Germline V gene lookup returns CDR1 SGHTA and CDR2 FQGTGA. The CDR3 totals 14 residues. The CDR3 bases are TGTGCCAGCAGTAGCGGGAGTAGGACAGATACGCAGTATTTT. This codes for CASSSGSRTDTQYF. The full variable domain, its missing parts supplied by reference TRBV7-3 and TRBJ2-3, is GAGVSQTPSNKVTEKGKYVELRCDPISGHTALYWYRQSLGQGPEFLIYFQGTGAADDSGLPNDRFFAVRPEGSVSTLKIQRTERGDSAVYLCASSSGSRTDTQYFGPGTRLTVL.

The V gene is TRBV6-5, the J gene TRBJ2-3, with D uncertain. Per the germline V gene, CDR1 is MNHEY and CDR2 is SVGAGI. The CDR3 spans 14 residues. The V gene lost 2 bases and the J gene lost 2 bases, with 8 bases spanning the gap. The CDR3 nucleotides are TGTGCCAGCAGTTACCTCGCCTTCACAGATACGCAGTATTTT. Translating gives CASSYLAFTDTQYF.

The J gene is TRBJ2-3, the V gene TRBV7-9, with TRBD1 identical over 8 bases. The CDR3 length is 15 residues. Per the germline V gene, CDR1 is SEHNR and CDR2 is FQNEAQ (reference sequence). The ends lost 1 base at V and 2 bases at J; junction bases unmatched: 2. The CDR3 sequence is CASSLGQGSTDTQYF. DNA for the CDR3: TGTGCCAGCAGCTTAGGACAGGGGTCCACAGATACGCAGTATTTT.

This chain joins TRBV27 and TRBJ1-3, with D tentatively TRBD1 (6 bases). CDR1 and CDR2 from the germline V gene are MNHEY and SMNVEV (reference sequence). The V end lost 6 bases, the J end lost 4 bases, and 10 bases lay between the germline ends. CDR3 length equals 13 residues. Written as DNA, the CDR3 is TGTGCCAGCAGCACAACAGGGGGAAACACCATATATTTT. Translated, it gives CASSTTGGNTIYF.

This clone was seen a handful of times. This rearrangement joins TRBV6-6 to TRBJ1-6, with no clear D. Trimming cost V 8 bases and J 6 bases, with 14 bases left between them. Germline assignment: CDR1 MNHNY and CDR2 SVGAGI (reference sequence). CDR3 length: 14 residues. The CDR3, as DNA: TGTGCCAGCTTCGCTTCCCGGCTTAATTCACCCCTCCACTTT. Residues: CASFASRLNSPLHF.

The chain has TRBV7-9 and TRBJ2-5; 13 bases map to TRBD2. The CDR3 length is 17 residues. CDR1 is SEHNR, CDR2 FQNEAQ, per germline (reference sequence). The trim removed 4 bases at V and 3 bases at J, leaving 8 bases unmatched. The CDR3 region has the DNA TGTGCCAGCAGCTCAGGACTAGCGGGAGTTTGGGAAGAGACCCAGTACTTC. Its translation is CASSSGLAGVWEETQYF.

The chain carries TRBV19 and TRBJ2-3, with a weak D call TRBD2 (5 bases). The CDR3 totals 15 residues. V lost 7 bases and J 0 bases, leaving 14 bases between the germline ends. Germline loops: CDR1 LNHDA, CDR2 SQIVND (reference sequence). The CDR3 DNA follows: TGTGCCAGTAAACGGCGGGTCCGTAGCACAGATACGCAGTATTTT. Its translation: CASKRRVRSTDTQYF.